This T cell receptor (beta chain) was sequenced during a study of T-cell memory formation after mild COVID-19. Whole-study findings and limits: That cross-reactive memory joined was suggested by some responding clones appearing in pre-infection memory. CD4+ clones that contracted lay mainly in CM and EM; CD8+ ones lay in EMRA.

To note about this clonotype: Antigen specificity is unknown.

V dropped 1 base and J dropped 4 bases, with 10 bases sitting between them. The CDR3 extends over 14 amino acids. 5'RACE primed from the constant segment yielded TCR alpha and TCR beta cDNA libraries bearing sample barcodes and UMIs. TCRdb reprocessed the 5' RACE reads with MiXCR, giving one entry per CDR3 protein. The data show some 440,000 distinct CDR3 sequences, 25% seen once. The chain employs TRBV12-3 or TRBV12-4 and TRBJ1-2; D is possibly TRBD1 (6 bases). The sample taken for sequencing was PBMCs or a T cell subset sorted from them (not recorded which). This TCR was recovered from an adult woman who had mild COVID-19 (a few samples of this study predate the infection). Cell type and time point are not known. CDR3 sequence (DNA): TGTGCCAGCAGTTTAGGTGGACAGTCCTATGGCTACACCTTC. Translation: CASSLGGQSYGYTF.